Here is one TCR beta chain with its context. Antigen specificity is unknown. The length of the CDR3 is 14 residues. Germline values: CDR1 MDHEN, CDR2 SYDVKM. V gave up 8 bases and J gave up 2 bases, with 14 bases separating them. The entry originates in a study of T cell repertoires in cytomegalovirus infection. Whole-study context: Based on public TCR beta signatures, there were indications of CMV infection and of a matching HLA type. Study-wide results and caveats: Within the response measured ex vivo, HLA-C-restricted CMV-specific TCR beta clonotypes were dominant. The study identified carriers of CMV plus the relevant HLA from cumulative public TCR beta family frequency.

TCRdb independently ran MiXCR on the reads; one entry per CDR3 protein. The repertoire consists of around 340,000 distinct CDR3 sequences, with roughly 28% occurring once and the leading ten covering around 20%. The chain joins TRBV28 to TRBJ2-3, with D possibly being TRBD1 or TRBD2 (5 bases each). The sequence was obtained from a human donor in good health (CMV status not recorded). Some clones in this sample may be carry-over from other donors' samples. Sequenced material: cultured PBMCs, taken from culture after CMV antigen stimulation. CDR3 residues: CASRGTGTTDTQYF. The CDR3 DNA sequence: TGTGCCAGCCGCGGTACCGGGACCACAGATACGCAGTATTTT.